A single sample is the source of the 10 T cell receptor beta chains below, sequenced in a study of T cell repertoires in cytomegalovirus infection (dated by TCRdb to between 2018 and 2020). Sequencing was performed on an Illumina HiSeq 1500. TCRdb passed the public sequencing reads through fastp at Q25 and MiXCR, retaining productive beta sequences. One record per CDR3 amino acid sequence lists the most common genes and DNA. This sample has about 360,000 distinct CDR3 sequences in its table, and 15% to 20% of those were observed once. The ten biggest clones cover 8.7% of the sample. What was sequenced was PBMCs. All receptors derive from a human donor in good health (CMV status not recorded). Some clones in this sample may be carry-over from other donors' samples.

The V and J genes are TRBV19 and TRBJ2-5, with D perhaps matching TRBD2 (5 bases). Germline values: CDR1 LNHDA, CDR2 SQIVND (reference sequence). The CDR3 is made up of 12 amino acids. Trimming pared 3 bases from V and 5 bases from J, leaving 7 bases between. The CDR3 here is CASSMPGETQYF. For the CDR3, the DNA is TGTGCCAGTAGTATGCCGGGGGAGACCCAGTACTTC.

This chain joins TRBV4-1 and TRBJ2-1; no firm D call. The germline V gene has CDR1 MGHRA and CDR2 YSYEKL. The CDR3 is 13 amino acids. The ends were cut back, 4 bases at V and 5 bases at J, with 9 bases in the middle. The CDR3 protein is CASSPWANNEQFF. DNA for the CDR3: TGCGCCAGCAGCCCTTGGGCCAACAATGAGCAGTTCTTC.

In its sample, this clonotype was seen a few times. The CDR3 nucleotides read TGTGCCAGCACCCAGGGGGGGGTTCGGTACAATGAGCAGTTCTTC. This codes for CASTQGGVRYNEQFF. The chain is built from TRBV28 and TRBJ2-1, with D perhaps being TRBD1 or TRBD2 (7 bases each). Trimming shortened V by 7 bases and J by 4 bases, and 17 bases separated the two germline ends. The CDR3 spans 15 residues. Germline V gene data show CDR1 as MDHEN and CDR2 as SYDVKM. Using reference TRBV28 and TRBJ2-1 for the parts outside the CDR3, the full variable domain is DVKVTQSSRYLVKRTGEKVFLECVQDMDHENMFWYRQDPGLGLRLIYFSYDVKMKEKGDIPEGYSVSREKKERFSLILESASTNQTSMYLCASTQGGVRYNEQFFGPGTRLTVL.

This clonotype was recorded many times. This chain connects TRBV12-3 or TRBV12-4 to TRBJ1-5; D ambiguous. V lost 3 bases to trimming and J lost 2 bases, with 8 bases between them. The CDR3 extends over 14 amino acids. The CDR3 sequence is CASSFLERNQPQHF. CDR3 coding DNA: TGTGCCAGCAGTTTCTTGGAGCGCAATCAGCCCCAGCATTTT.

This clonotype was seen repeatedly, ten times or more. The rearrangement links TRBV12-3 or TRBV12-4 to TRBJ2-7; 9 positions agree with TRBD1. Trimming cost V 6 bases and J 2 bases; bases outside gene matches: 2. CDR3 length: 13 residues. The CDR3 DNA is TGTGCCAGCAGGGGGACAGGGACCTACGAGCAGTACTTC. Its translation: CASRGTGTYEQYF.

This clonotype turned up a few times. CDR3 in DNA: TGTGCCAGCAGCTTAGATCTAAGCAGCGGCACAGATACGCAGTATTTT. This codes for CASSLDLSSGTDTQYF. The J gene is TRBJ2-3, the V gene TRBV11-2; no definite D call. The ends were cut back, 0 bases at V and 1 base at J, with 11 bases in the middle. Germline lookup yields CDR1 SGHAT and CDR2 FQNNGV. This CDR3 is built from 16 residues. The whole variable domain, remainder taken from reference TRBV11-2 and TRBJ2-3, is EAGVAQSPRYKIIEKRQSVAFWCNPISGHATLYWYQQILGQGPKLLIQFQNNGVVDDSQLPKDRFSAERLKGVDSTLKIQPAKLEDSAVYLCASSLDLSSGTDTQYFGPGTRLTVL.

This clonotype was seen at least ten times. The rearrangement uses TRBV7-9 and TRBJ1-1, with a possible D match to TRBD1 (6 bases). The germline gives CDR1 SEHNR, CDR2 FQNEAQ (reference sequence). The CDR3 loop spans 14 amino acids. The V and J ends lost 2 bases and 6 bases respectively, with 13 bases between them. The CDR3 protein is CASSLFSGEAEAFF. The CDR3, as DNA: TGTGCCAGCAGCTTATTCTCAGGGGAGGCTGAAGCTTTCTTT.

This clonotype turned up a few times. The rearrangement joins TRBV10-3 to TRBJ2-2; no clear D. V was trimmed by 8 bases and J by 0 bases, leaving 4 bases between them. This CDR3 has 12 residues. Germline V lookup: CDR1 ENHRY, CDR2 SYGVKD. The CDR3 protein is CAIAPNTGELFF. In nucleotides, the CDR3 is TGTGCCATCGCCCCGAACACCGGGGAGCTGTTTTTT.

V gene TRBV28 combines with J gene TRBJ1-5; 7 positions agree with TRBD1. Trimming at V came to 5 bases and at J to 4 bases, leaving 8 bases not matched to a gene. This CDR3 has 15 amino acids. Per the germline V gene, CDR1 is MDHEN and CDR2 is SYDVKM. DNA of the CDR3: TGTGCCAGCAGTCCCGGGACAGTTAGTAATCAGCCCCAGCATTTT. Amino acids: CASSPGTVSNQPQHF.

This chain joins TRBV7-8 and TRBJ1-5; a possible D gene is TRBD1 (5 bases). Between the trimmed V and J ends, which lost 5 bases and 7 bases, there was a span of 18 bases. The CDR3 consists of 15 residues. Looked up from germline, CDR1 is SGHVS and CDR2 is FQNEAQ. The CDR3 sequence: CASSPRRGERQPQHF. The CDR3 region has the DNA TGTGCCAGCAGCCCCCGGCGGGGGGAAAGGCAGCCCCAGCATTTT.